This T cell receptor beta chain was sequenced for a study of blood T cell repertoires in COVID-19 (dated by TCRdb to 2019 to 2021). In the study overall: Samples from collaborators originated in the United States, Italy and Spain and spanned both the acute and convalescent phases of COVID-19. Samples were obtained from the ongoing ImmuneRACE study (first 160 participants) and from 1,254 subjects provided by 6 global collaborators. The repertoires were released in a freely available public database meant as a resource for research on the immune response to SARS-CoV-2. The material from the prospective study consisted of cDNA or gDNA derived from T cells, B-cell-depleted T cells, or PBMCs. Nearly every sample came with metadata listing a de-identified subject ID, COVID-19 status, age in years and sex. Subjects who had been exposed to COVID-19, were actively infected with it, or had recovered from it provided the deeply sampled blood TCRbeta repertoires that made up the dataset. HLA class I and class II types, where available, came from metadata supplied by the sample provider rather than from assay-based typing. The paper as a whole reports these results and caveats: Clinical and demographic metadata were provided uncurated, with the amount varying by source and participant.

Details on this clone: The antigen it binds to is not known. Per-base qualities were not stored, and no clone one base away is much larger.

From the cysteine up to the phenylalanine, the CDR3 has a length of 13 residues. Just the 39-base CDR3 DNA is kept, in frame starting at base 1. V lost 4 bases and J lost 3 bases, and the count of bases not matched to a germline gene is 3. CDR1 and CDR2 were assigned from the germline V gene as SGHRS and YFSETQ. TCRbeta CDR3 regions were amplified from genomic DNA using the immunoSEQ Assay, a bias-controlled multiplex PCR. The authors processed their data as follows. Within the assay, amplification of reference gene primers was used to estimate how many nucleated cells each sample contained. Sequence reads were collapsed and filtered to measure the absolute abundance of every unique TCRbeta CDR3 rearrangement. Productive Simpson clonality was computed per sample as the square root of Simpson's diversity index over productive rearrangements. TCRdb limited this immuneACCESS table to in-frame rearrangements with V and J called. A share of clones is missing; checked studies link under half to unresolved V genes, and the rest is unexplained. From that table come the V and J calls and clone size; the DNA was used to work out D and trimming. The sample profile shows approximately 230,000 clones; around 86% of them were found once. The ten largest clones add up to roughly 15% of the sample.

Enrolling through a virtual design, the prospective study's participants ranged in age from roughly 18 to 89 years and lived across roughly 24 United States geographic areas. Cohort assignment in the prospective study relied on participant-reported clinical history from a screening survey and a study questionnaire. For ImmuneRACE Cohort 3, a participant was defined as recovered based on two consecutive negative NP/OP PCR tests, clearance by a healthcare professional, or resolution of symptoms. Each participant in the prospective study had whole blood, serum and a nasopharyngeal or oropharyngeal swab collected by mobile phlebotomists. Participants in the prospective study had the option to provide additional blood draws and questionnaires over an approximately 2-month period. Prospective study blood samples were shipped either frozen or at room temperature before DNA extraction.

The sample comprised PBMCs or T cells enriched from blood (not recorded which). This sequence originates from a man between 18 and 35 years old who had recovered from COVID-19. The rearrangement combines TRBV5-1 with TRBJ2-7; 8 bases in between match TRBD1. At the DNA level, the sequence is TGCGCCAGCAGCACAGGACAGGGCTACGAGCAGTACTTC. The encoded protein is CASSTGQGYEQYF.